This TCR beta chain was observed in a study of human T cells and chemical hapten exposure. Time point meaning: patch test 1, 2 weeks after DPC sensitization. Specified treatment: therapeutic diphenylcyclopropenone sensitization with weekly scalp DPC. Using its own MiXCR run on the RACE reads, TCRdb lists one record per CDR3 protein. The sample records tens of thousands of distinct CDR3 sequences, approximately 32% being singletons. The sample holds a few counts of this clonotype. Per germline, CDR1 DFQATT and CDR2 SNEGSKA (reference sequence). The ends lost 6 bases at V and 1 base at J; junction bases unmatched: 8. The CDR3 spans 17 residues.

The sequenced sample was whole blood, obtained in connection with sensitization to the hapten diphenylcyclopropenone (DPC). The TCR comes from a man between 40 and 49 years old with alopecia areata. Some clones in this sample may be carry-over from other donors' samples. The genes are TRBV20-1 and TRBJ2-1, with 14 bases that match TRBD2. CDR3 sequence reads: CSAVGTSGSISYNEQFF. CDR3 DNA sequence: TGCAGTGCGGTCGGGACTAGCGGGAGTATTTCCTACAATGAGCAGTTCTTC.